This T cell receptor (beta chain) was sequenced during a study of Ad26.COV2.S vaccination and SARS-CoV-2 variants. At the level of the study: Dosing was one shot or two shots 56 days apart.

TCRdb keeps only in-frame clones here, not all; method: immunoSEQ multiplex PCR. The repertoire holds fewer than 600,000 clones, roughly 87% seen once, with approximately 1.7% in the top ten. V lost 5 bases, J lost 2 bases, and 11 bases stayed unmatched. Germline CDR1 MNHNY, CDR2 SVGAGI (reference sequence). This CDR3 has 17 amino acids. Study conclusions and caveats: Breadth of non-spike TCRs did not differ between vaccinees and placebo recipients.

Concerning this clone: What it recognizes is unknown.

Noted treatment: around 19 received Ad26.COV2.S at low or high dose, single or two shots; several received placebo; per-sample allocation not given. Following the first vaccine or placebo injection, samples were taken on day 63. The sequence was collected from a person between 18 and 60 years old who received the Ad26.COV2.S COVID-19 vaccine or a placebo. The sequencing used peripheral blood, collected in a trial of Ad26.COV2.S vaccine versus placebo. The genes are TRBV6-6 and TRBJ1-1, with 10 bases fitting TRBD1. The CDR3 DNA is TGTGCCAGCAGTCTCCGGGACAGGGGATTTAGAAACACTGAAGCTTTCTTT. Protein product: CASSLRDRGFRNTEAFF.